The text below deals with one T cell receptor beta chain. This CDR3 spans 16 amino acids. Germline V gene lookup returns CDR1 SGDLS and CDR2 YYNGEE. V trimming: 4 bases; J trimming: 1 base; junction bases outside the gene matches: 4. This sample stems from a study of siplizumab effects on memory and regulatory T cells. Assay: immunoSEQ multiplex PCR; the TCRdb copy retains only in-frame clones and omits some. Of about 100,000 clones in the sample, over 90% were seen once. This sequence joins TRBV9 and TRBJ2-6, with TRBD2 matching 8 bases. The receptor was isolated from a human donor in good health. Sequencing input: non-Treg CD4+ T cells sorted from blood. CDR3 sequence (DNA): TGTGCCAGCAGCACTGCGGGAGGTTCTGGGGCCAACGTCCTGACTTTC. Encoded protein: CASSTAGGSGANVLTF.